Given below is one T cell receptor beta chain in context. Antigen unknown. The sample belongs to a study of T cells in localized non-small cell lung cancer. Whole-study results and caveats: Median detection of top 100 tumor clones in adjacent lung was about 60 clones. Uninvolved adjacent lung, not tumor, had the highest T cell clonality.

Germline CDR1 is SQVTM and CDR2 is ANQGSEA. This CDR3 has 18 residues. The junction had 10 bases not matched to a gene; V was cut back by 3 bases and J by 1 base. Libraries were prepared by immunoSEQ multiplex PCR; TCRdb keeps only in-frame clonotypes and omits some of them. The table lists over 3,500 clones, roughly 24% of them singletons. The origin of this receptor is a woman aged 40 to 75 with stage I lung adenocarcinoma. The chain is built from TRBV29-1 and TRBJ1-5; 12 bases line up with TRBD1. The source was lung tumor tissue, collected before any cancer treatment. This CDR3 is CSVDSRGDRGLSNQPQHF. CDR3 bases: TGCAGCGTTGATAGTAGGGGGGACAGGGGGCTAAGCAATCAGCCCCAGCATTTT.